There are a few counts of the clone carrying this T cell receptor (beta chain). The antigen is not known. These data are taken from a study of beta chain features in type 1 diabetes. Study-wide points: Researchers report that Type 1 diabetes patients had moderately but significantly shorter TCRB CDR3s across all four CD4+ subsets.

Reverse transcribing all isolated RNA meant expressed TCRB transcripts were sequenced. This table comes from immunoSEQ multiplex PCR, and its TCRdb copy is limited to in-frame clones, with some not included. Of roughly 180,000 clones in the sample, approximately 8% were seen once. Germline V gene sequence: CDR1 SGHTA, CDR2 FQGNSA. Trimming shortened V by 5 bases and J by 4 bases, and 14 bases separated the two germline ends. CDR3 length equals 14 residues. The receptor's source is a woman between 40 and 55 years old with type 1 diabetes. The genes are TRBV7-2 and TRBJ1-1; D call uncertain. The sample was central memory CD4+ T cells from blood. The DNA for the CDR3 is TGTGCCAGCAGCCACGCCGGGAGGAGCACTGAAGCTTTCTTT. Its translation is CASSHAGRSTEAFF.